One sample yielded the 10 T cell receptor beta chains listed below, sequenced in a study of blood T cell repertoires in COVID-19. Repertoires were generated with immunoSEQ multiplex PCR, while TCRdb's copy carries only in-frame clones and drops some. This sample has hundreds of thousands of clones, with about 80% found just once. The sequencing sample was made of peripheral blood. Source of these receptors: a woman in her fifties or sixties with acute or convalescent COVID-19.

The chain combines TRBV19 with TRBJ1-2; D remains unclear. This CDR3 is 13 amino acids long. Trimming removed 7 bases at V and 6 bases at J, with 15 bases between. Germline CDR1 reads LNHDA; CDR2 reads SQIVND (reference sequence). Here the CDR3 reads CASNKPSSNGYTF. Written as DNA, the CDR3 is TGTGCCAGTAACAAACCTTCCTCGAATGGCTACACCTTC. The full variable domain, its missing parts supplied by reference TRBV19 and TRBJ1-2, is DGGITQSPKYLFRKEGQNVTLSCEQNLNHDAMYWYRQDPGQGLRLIYYSQIVNDFQKGDIAEGYSVSREKKESFPLTVTSAQKNPTAFYLCASNKPSSNGYTFGSGTRLTVV.

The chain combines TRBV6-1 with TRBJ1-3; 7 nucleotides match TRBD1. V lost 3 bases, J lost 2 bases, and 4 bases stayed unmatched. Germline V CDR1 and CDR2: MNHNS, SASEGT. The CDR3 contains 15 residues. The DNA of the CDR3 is TGTGCCAGCAGTGATACAGGGGACCCTGGAAACACCATATATTTT. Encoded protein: CASSDTGDPGNTIYF.

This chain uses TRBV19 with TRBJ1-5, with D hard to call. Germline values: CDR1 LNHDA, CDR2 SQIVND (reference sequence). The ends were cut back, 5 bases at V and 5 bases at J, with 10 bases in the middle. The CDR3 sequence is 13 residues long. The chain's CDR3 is CASSAGVDQPQHF. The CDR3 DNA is TGTGCCAGTAGTGCCGGAGTAGATCAGCCCCAGCATTTT. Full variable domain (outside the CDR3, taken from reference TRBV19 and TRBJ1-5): DGGITQSPKYLFRKEGQNVTLSCEQNLNHDAMYWYRQDPGQGLRLIYYSQIVNDFQKGDIAEGYSVSREKKESFPLTVTSAQKNPTAFYLCASSAGVDQPQHFGDGTRLSIL.

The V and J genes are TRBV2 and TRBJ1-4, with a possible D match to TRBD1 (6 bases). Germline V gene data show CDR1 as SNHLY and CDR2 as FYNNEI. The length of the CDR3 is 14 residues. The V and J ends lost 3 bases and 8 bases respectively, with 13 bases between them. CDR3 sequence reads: CASSDSGDDEKLFF. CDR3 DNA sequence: TGTGCCAGCAGTGATTCAGGGGACGACGAAAAACTGTTTTTT.

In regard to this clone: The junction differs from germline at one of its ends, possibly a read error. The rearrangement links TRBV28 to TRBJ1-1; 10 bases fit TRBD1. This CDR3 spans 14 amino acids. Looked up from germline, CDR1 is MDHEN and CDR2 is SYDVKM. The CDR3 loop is CASRGTGVNAEAFF. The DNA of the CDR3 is TGTGCCAGCAGGGGGACAGGGGTGAACGCTGAAGCTTTCTTT.

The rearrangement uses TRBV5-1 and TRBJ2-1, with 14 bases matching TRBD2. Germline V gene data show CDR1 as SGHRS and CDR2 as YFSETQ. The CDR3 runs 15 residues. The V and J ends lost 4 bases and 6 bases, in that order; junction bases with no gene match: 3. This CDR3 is CASSRTSGRINEQFF. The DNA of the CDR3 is TGCGCCAGCAGCCGGACTAGCGGGAGGATCAATGAGCAGTTCTTC. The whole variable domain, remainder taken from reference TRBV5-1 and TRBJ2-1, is KAGVTQTPRYLIKTRGQQVTLSCSPISGHRSVSWYQQTPGQGLQFLFEYFSETQRNKGNFPGRFSGRQFSNSRSEMNVSTLELGDSALYLCASSRTSGRINEQFFGPGTRLTVL.

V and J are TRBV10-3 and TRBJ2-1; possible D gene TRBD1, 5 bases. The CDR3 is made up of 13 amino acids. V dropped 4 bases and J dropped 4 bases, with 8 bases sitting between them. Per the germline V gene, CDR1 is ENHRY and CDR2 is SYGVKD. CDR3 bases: TGTGCCATCAGTGTGGACAAGTACAATGAGCAGTTCTTC. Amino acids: CAISVDKYNEQFF.

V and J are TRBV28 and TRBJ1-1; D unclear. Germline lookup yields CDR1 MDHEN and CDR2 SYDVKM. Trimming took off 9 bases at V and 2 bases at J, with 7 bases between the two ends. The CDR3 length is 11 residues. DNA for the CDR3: TGTGCCAGTCAGGAAAACACTGAAGCTTTCTTT. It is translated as CASQENTEAFF.

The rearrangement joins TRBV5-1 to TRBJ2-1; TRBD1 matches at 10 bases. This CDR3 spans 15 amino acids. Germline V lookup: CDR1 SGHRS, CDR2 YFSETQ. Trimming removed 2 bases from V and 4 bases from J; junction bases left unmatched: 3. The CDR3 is CASSFGTGAYNEQFF. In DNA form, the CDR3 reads TGCGCCAGCAGCTTTGGGACAGGGGCTTACAATGAGCAGTTCTTC.

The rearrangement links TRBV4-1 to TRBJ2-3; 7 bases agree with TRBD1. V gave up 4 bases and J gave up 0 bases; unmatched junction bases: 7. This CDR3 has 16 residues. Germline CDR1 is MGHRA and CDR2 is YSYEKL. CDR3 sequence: CASSLRDRTSTDTQYF. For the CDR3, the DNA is TGCGCCAGCAGCCTTCGGGACAGAACTAGCACAGATACGCAGTATTTT.